This T cell receptor (beta chain) originates from a study of cytomegalovirus exposure and HLA in healthy donors. On this clone itself: Its antigen is not known.

Whole-study results and caveats: TCR beta V- and J-gene trimming was later associated with a missense DCLRE1C variant.

PCR amplification relied on 60 Vbeta primers (plus 13 Jbeta primers). Profiling relied on immunoSEQ multiplex PCR, and the TCRdb table lists in-frame clones only, not all of them. Here the sample spans around 150,000 clones, around four fifths being singletons. Trimming stripped 4 bases from V and 5 bases from J, with 10 bases between. The germline gives CDR1 MNHNY, CDR2 SVGAGI (reference sequence). The CDR3 spans 13 residues. The chain has TRBV6-6 and TRBJ2-3, with D perhaps matching TRBD1 (6 bases). Sequencing was performed on PBMCs. The clonotype originates from a young man in good health and CMV-seropositive. This chain's CDR3 is CASSLGQRDTQYF. CDR3 in DNA: TGTGCCAGCAGTTTAGGACAGAGAGATACGCAGTATTTT.